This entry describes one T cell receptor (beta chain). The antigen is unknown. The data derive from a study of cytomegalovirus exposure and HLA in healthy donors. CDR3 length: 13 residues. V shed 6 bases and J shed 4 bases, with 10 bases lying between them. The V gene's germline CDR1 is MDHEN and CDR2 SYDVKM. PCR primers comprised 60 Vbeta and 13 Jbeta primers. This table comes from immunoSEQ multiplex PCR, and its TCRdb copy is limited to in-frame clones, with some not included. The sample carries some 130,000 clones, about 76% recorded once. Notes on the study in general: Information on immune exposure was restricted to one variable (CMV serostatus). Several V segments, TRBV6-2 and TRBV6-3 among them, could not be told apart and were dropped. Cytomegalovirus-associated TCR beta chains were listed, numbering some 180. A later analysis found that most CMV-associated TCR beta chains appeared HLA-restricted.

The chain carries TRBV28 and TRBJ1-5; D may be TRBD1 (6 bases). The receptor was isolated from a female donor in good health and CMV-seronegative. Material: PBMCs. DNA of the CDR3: TGTGCCAGCAGGGATACAGGGAATCAGCCCCAGCATTTT. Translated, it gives CASRDTGNQPQHF.